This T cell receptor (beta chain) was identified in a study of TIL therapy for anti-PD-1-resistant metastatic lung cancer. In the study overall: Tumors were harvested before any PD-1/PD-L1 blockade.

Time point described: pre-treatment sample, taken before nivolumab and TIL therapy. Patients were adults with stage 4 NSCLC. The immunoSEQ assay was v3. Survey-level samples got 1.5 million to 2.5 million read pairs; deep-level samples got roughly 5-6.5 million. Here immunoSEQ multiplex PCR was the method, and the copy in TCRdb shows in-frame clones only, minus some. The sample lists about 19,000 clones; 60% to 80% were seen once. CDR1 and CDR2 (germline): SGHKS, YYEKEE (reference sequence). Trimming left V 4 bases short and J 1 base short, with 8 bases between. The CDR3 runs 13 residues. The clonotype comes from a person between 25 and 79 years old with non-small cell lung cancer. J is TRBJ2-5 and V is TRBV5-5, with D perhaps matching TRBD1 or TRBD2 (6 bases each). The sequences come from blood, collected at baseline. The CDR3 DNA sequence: TGTGCCAGCAGCCCGGGGGCCCAAGAGACCCAGTACTTC. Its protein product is CASSPGAQETQYF.